This T cell receptor beta chain was captured by sequencing in a study of control samples from healthy donors and cancer patients (TCRdb year 2020). Library preparation used the immunoSEQ multiplex PCR assay. Sourced from immuneACCESS, this table was stored by TCRdb with only in-frame sequences that have V and J called. A share of the clones is absent; for the studies checked, an unresolved V gene accounts for under half, and the remainder has no known explanation. The sample table records about 73,000 clones; roughly 94% of these occur just once. About 6% of the sample is in the top ten clones. Turning to this clone: Its binding antigen is unknown. Per-base qualities were not stored, and no clone one base away is much larger.

The specimen was blood. The sequence derives from a woman in her thirties or forties in good health.

Read as DNA, the sequence is TGTGCCAGCAGTTTTTTGGGGCCCTATGGCTACACCTTC. It translates as CASSFLGPYGYTF. The V and J segments used are TRBV27 and TRBJ1-2; matching of 5 bases hints at TRBD1 as the D gene. From the cysteine through the phenylalanine, the CDR3 covers 13 amino acids. The read is trimmed to its CDR3 DNA, 39 bases read in frame from base 1. V was cut back by 3 bases and J by 4 bases, leaving a gap of 9 bases between them. The germline V gene encodes CDR1 MNHEY and CDR2 SMNVEV (reference sequence).